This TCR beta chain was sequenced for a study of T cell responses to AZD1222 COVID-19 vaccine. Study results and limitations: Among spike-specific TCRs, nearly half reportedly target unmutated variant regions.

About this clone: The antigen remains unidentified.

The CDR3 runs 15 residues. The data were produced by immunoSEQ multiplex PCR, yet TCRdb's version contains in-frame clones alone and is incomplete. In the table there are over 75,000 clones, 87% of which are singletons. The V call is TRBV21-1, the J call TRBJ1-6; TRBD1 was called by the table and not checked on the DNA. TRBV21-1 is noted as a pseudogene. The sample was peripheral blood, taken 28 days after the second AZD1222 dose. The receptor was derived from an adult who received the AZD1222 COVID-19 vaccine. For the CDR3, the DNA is TGTGCCAGCAGCAAAGGATCGGACAGGGTGGCGCCCCTCCACTTT. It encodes CASSKGSDRVAPLHF.